This T cell receptor beta chain was recorded in a study of blood T cell repertoires in COVID-19 (dated by TCRdb to the early 2020s). Study-level background: Collaborator samples came from the United States, Italy and Spain and covered acute and convalescent phases of COVID-19. Samples came from the ongoing ImmuneRACE study (first 160 participants) plus 1,254 subjects from 6 global collaborators. Subjects who had been exposed to COVID-19, were actively infected with it, or had recovered from it provided the deeply sampled blood TCRbeta repertoires that made up the dataset. The material from the prospective study consisted of cDNA or gDNA derived from T cells, B-cell-depleted T cells, or PBMCs. Sample metadata almost always included a de-identified subject ID, COVID-19 status, age in years and sex. The repertoires were released in a freely available public database intended as a resource for research on the immune response to SARS-CoV-2. Where available, HLA class I and class II types were taken from metadata supplied by the sample provider and were not determined by assay-based typing.

Concerning this clone itself: It has no known antigen specificity. No much larger clone exists at a distance of one base, and base qualities are not known.

As encoded in the germline V gene, CDR1 is MGHRA while CDR2 is YSYEKL. V is pared back by 0 bases and J by 1 base, with 12 bases lying between the germline termini. Inclusive of the bounding cysteine and phenylalanine, the CDR3 is 16 residues long. The kept DNA is CDR3 alone, 48 bases in frame from the first base. TCRbeta CDR3 regions were amplified from genomic DNA by means of the immunoSEQ Assay, a bias-controlled multiplex PCR. For the original study's pipeline: The number of nucleated cells in each sample was estimated by amplification of reference gene primers within the assay. Sequence reads were collapsed and filtered to measure the absolute abundance of every unique TCRbeta CDR3 rearrangement. For each sample, productive Simpson clonality was calculated as the square root of Simpson's diversity index over productive rearrangements. Sourced from immuneACCESS, this table was stored by TCRdb with only in-frame sequences that have V and J called. A share of the clones is absent; for the studies checked, an unresolved V gene accounts for under half, and the remainder has no known explanation. V, J and clone size were drawn from that table, and D and trimming were deduced from the DNA. In this sample the table shows 300,000 to 500,000 clones, nearly 90% of which occur a single time. The ten largest account for roughly 2% of the sample.

On the study overall, not on this receptor specifically: How much clinical and demographic metadata was included differed by source and by participant, and the metadata was provided uncurated.

In the prospective study, participants were roughly 18 to 90 years old, resided in about two dozen geographic areas of the United States, and were enrolled through a virtual design. To assign participants to cohorts, the prospective study relied on clinical history that participants themselves reported in a screening survey and a study questionnaire. In the prospective study, mobile phlebotomists collected whole blood, serum and a nasopharyngeal or oropharyngeal swab from each participant. Additional blood draws and questionnaires over a 2-month period could optionally be provided by prospective study participants. Before DNA extraction, blood samples from the prospective study were shipped at room temperature or frozen.

The specimen sequenced was PBMCs or T cells enriched from blood (not recorded which). This TCR was sampled from a woman in her 40s with acute COVID-19. The V gene is TRBV4-1 and the J gene is TRBJ1-2, with the D gene too uncertain to name. The DNA is TGCGCCAGCAGCCAAGATCAGGACTGGCGTAACTATGGCTACACCTTC. This translates into CASSQDQDWRNYGYTF.